Shown below are 6 T cell receptor beta chains from a single sample sequenced in a study of cytomegalovirus exposure and HLA in healthy donors. The PCR used 60 Vbeta and 13 Jbeta primers. TCRdb keeps only in-frame clones here, not all; method: immunoSEQ multiplex PCR. The sample includes about 160,000 clones, under 70% of them seen just once. The sample comprised PBMCs. The receptors here all came from a woman in her thirties or forties in good health and CMV-seropositive.

The rearrangement links TRBV27 to TRBJ2-5, with D perhaps TRBD2 (6 bases). The J call is in doubt because the DNA end fits TRBJ2-7 better. The CDR3 is 15 residues long. Germline CDR1 is MNHEY and CDR2 is SMNVEV (reference sequence). The CDR3 protein is CASSLSDGSAYEQYF. In nucleotides, the CDR3 is TGTGCCAGCAGTTTATCTGACGGGAGCGCCTACGAGCAGTACTTC.

V and J are TRBV2 and TRBJ2-7; D is perhaps TRBD1 (7 bases). Germline V gene sequence: CDR1 SNHLY, CDR2 FYNNEI. The V and J ends lost 7 bases and 3 bases respectively, with 16 bases between them. CDR3 length: 14 residues. The CDR3 nucleotides read TGTGCCAGCACCCTGCGGGACAGTGTCTACGAGCAGTACTTC. This encodes CASTLRDSVYEQYF.

The chain uses TRBV2 and TRBJ2-2; TRBD1 matches 10 bases. Germline CDR1 SNHLY, CDR2 FYNNEI. The CDR3 has 14 residues. J was trimmed by 6 bases and V by 3 bases; bases with no gene match: 1. In DNA form, the CDR3 reads TGTGCCAGCAGTGACGGGACAGGGGCCGGGGAGCTGTTTTTT. This translates into CASSDGTGAGELFF.

The V and J genes are TRBV5-4 and TRBJ1-1, with 10 bases matching TRBD1. V was pared by 4 bases and J by 1 base, with 7 bases of the junction left unmatched. The length of the CDR3 is 16 residues. CDR1 is SGHNT and CDR2 is YYREEE in the germline V gene (reference sequence). Written as DNA, the CDR3 is TGTGCCAGCAGCCCGACAGGGGGCGCAGGGAACACTGAAGCTTTCTTT. It translates to CASSPTGGAGNTEAFF.

The V gene is TRBV28, the J gene TRBJ2-7; 13 bases align to TRBD2. V lost 6 bases and J lost 7; bases outside the gene matches: 9. Per germline, CDR1 MDHEN and CDR2 SYDVKM. The CDR3 extends over 15 amino acids. This CDR3 reads CASRPVGLAGREQYF. The CDR3 coding sequence is TGTGCCAGCAGGCCCGTGGGACTAGCGGGACGAGAGCAGTACTTC.

This clone was found a few times. Here the CDR3 reads CAISGGGRGTEAFF. Written as DNA, the CDR3 is TGTGCCATCAGTGGGGGGGGTAGGGGCACTGAAGCTTTCTTT. The rearrangement joins TRBV10-3 to TRBJ1-1, with TRBD1 as a possible D gene (5 bases). Germline CDR1 ENHRY, CDR2 SYGVKD. With 4 bases removed from V and 4 bases from J, the gap between germline ends came to 13 bases. This CDR3 contains 14 residues.